These T cell receptor beta chains were read from a single sample in a study of blood T cell repertoires in COVID-19. The repertoire was sequenced with immunoSEQ multiplex PCR; TCRdb's copy has only in-frame clones and lacks some. Here the sample spans roughly 330,000 clones, 70% to 90% being singletons. The sample consisted of PBMCs or T cells enriched from blood (not recorded which). Source of these receptors: a woman aged 25 to 39 who had recovered from COVID-19. Each CDR3 is given with its conserved first and last residue. The order of the fields is J gene, V gene, clone size, CDR3 length, D gene, CDR3 DNA, CDR3 protein. A D gene is named only where the DNA matches it firmly. Only some rows state a clone size, as once, few, many or a class for expanded clones.

j_call: TRBJ1-1; v_call: TRBV27; clone_size: -; cdr3_length: 15; d_call: TRBD1; cdr3_nt: TGTGCCAGCAGTCCGACAGGGTTCATGAACACTGAAGCTTTCTTT; cdr3_aa: CASSPTGFMNTEAFF
j_call: TRBJ1-2; v_call: TRBV30; clone_size: -; cdr3_length: 14; d_call: TRBD1; cdr3_nt: TGTGCCTGGAGTGCACAGGGGGCGAACTATGGCTACACCTTC; cdr3_aa: CAWSAQGANYGYTF
j_call: TRBJ2-4; v_call: TRBV7-9; clone_size: -; cdr3_length: 16; d_call: -; cdr3_nt: TGTGCCAGCAGCCCGGCCGGAGGAATGGGTGAAAACATTCAGTACTTC; cdr3_aa: CASSPAGGMGENIQYF
j_call: TRBJ2-7; v_call: TRBV2; clone_size: few; cdr3_length: 14; d_call: -; cdr3_nt: TGTGCCAGCAGTGAAGTTTTGAGGGGGAGCGAGCAGTACTTC; cdr3_aa: CASSEVLRGSEQYF
j_call: TRBJ1-2; v_call: TRBV7-8; clone_size: -; cdr3_length: 15; d_call: TRBD1; cdr3_nt: TGTGCCAGCAGTTCGGACAGGGCTTCTTACTATGGCTACACCTTC; cdr3_aa: CASSSDRASYYGYTF
j_call: TRBJ1-4; v_call: TRBV5-6; clone_size: -; cdr3_length: 15; d_call: -; cdr3_nt: TGTGCCAGCAGGCGGTTCGGGGGGTCAGGCGAAAAACTGTTTTTT; cdr3_aa: CASRRFGGSGEKLFF
j_call: TRBJ1-1; v_call: TRBV19; clone_size: -; cdr3_length: 14; d_call: -; cdr3_nt: TGTGCCAGTAGTATGGCACAGATTGTCACTGAAGCTTTCTTT; cdr3_aa: CASSMAQIVTEAFF
j_call: TRBJ2-4; v_call: TRBV4-1; clone_size: once; cdr3_length: 16; d_call: TRBD1; cdr3_nt: TGCGCCAGCAGCCAAGGGACAGGGGCGGCCAAAAACATTCAGTACTTC; cdr3_aa: CASSQGTGAAKNIQYF
j_call: TRBJ1-3; v_call: TRBV6-5; clone_size: -; cdr3_length: 13; d_call: -; cdr3_nt: TGTGCCACAGGGCCCGGATCTGGAAACACCATATATTTT; cdr3_aa: CATGPGSGNTIYF
j_call: TRBJ1-1; v_call: TRBV6-5; clone_size: -; cdr3_length: 13; d_call: -; cdr3_nt: TGTGCCAGCAGCCCCGGGGGGATCACTGAAGCTTTCTTT; cdr3_aa: CASSPGGITEAFF